The clone carrying this T cell receptor beta chain has a handful of counts. Its antigen remains unknown. The data derive from a study of blood T cells in healthy people across ages. Findings and caveats of the study: Naive CD4+ cell counts and diversity both ran higher in long-lived than in aged donors. It was held that diversity estimates obtained from one million T cells represented underestimates.

CDR1 and CDR2 (germline): DFQATT, SNEGSKA (reference sequence). The CDR3 length is 11 residues. The V segment lost 0 bases and the J segment 8 bases; nucleotides outside the gene matches: 0. A sample-barcoded 5' primer and a J-beta primer mix were used in a second PCR of roughly 7 to 11 cycles. Each single sample gave us at least 3 million CDR3-containing paired-end reads. TCRdb itself ran the 5' RACE reads through MiXCR, one entry per CDR3 protein. The sample includes some 930,000 distinct CDR3 sequences, under 35% seen only once; the top ten take more than 8.5%. These data also featured in a second study, about T cells of mothers and their children. That work contributes: For each mother, over 9 million TCR beta CDR3 reads were obtained, and for each child, 2.5 million to 3 million.

V is TRBV20-1 and J is TRBJ1-2; 7 nucleotides match TRBD1. The sample consisted of blood. This receptor was taken from a woman between 40 and 50 years old in good health. The CDR3, as DNA: TGCAGTGCTAGAGAGACAGGGGGCTACACCTTC. It is translated as CSARETGGYTF.